Shown below are 21 T cell receptor beta chains from a single sample sequenced in a study of Graves' ophthalmopathy and Graves' hyperthyroidism. CDR3 regions of TCR beta were amplified from RNA transcripts. First-round RT-PCR relied on HTBI primers, and a second-round multiplex PCR came next. TCRdb recomputed calls from the multiplex PCR reads with MiXCR, one row per CDR3 protein. The sample yields over a million distinct CDR3 sequences, about two fifths seen once. The material sequenced was peripheral blood or thyroid tissue (not recorded which). The receptors derive from an adult man with Graves' hyperthyroidism.

The V gene is TRBV29-1, the J gene TRBJ2-7; tentatively, D is TRBD1 or TRBD2 (5 bases each). V was shortened by 4 bases and J by 3 bases, with 13 bases between the two germline ends. The CDR3 contains 13 residues. Germline V gene sequence: CDR1 SQVTM, CDR2 ANQGSEA. CDR3: CSVVSGDGYEQYF. In DNA, the CDR3 is TGCAGCGTTGTTAGTGGGGACGGCTACGAGCAGTACTTC.

In regard to this clonotype: Without the conserved terminal phenylalanine or tryptophan, this CDR3 likely stems from a read error. The chain has TRBV5-1 and TRBJ2-7; either TRBD1 or TRBD2 may supply D (6 bases each). In germline, CDR1 is SGHRS, CDR2 YFSETQ. Trimming left V 5 bases short and J 0 bases short, with 24 bases between. The CDR3 runs to 18 residues. The CDR3 region is CASRRGAGAYTSSYEQYL. In DNA form, the CDR3 reads TGCGCCAGCAGGAGGGGGGCAGGGGCCTACACGAGCTCCTACGAGCAGTACCTC.

This clonotype showed up just a few times. The gene calls are TRBV5-8 and TRBJ1-2, with 7 bases fitting TRBD1. V lost 1 base, J lost 4 bases, and 7 bases stayed unmatched. This CDR3 contains 15 residues. Germline CDR1 is SGHTS and CDR2 is YDEGEE. CDR3 in DNA: TGTGCCAGCAGCTTGCTAGCGCCAGGGGGCTATGGCTACACCTTC. Protein: CASSLLAPGGYGYTF.

This clonotype was seen at least ten times. The chain has TRBV10-3 and TRBJ1-5, with no clear D. CDR3 length: 15 amino acids. The V end was cut by 2 bases, the J end by 5 bases, with 13 bases between. Germline values: CDR1 ENHRY, CDR2 SYGVKD. The CDR3 region has the DNA TGTGCCATCAGTGAGGGGGAGATGGGGTATCAGCCCCAGCATTTT. Its protein product is CAISEGEMGYQPQHF.

This clonotype has at least ten counts. V gene TRBV29-1 combines with J gene TRBJ2-7; the match to TRBD2 covers 13 bases. CDR1 and CDR2 from the germline V gene are SQVTM and ANQGSEA. CDR3 length: 15 amino acids. Germline trimming cut 4 bases from V and 2 bases from J; bases unmatched to any gene: 5. The CDR3 region is CSVVTSGRRTYEQYF. The CDR3, as DNA: TGCAGCGTTGTGACTAGCGGGAGGAGAACCTACGAGCAGTACTTC.

A note on this clonotype: A much larger clone sits a single nucleotide away, making a read error possible. The J gene is TRBJ1-1, the V gene TRBV2; no firm D call. Germline CDR1 and CDR2: SNHLY and FYNNEI. This CDR3 contains 15 residues. DNA for the CDR3: TGTGCCGGCAGTGTAAAACGCCGGGAGAACACTGAAGCTTTCTTT. Its translation is CAGSVKRRENTEAFF.

This clonotype was counted many times. This chain uses TRBV29-1 with TRBJ1-1; D remains ambiguous. Per the germline V gene, CDR1 is SQVTM and CDR2 is ANQGSEA. Deletions cut 3 bases from V and 5 bases from J, with 10 bases between. CDR3 length equals 12 residues. CDR3 sequence (DNA): TGCAGCGTTGATAGTACGGGGACTGAAGCTTTCTTT. Translating it yields CSVDSTGTEAFF.

In this sample, this clonotype turned up many times. The chain is built from TRBV20-1 and TRBJ1-6; D ambiguous. The CDR3 covers 14 residues. The germline gives CDR1 DFQATT, CDR2 SNEGSKA (reference sequence). Trimming pared 3 bases from V and 7 bases from J, leaving 13 bases between. CDR3 in DNA: TGCAGTGCTAGGCGGATCTCGGGCAATTCACCCCTCCACTTT. Its protein product is CSARRISGNSPLHF.

Many counts were recorded for this clonotype. The rearrangement joins TRBV10-3 to TRBJ2-5; the D gene could be TRBD1 or TRBD2 (5 bases each). Germline V gene data show CDR1 as ENHRY and CDR2 as SYGVKD. Deletions cut 3 bases from V and 0 bases from J, with 8 bases between. This CDR3 contains 14 residues. The CDR3 reads CAISEGEYQETQYF. CDR3 coding DNA: TGTGCCATCAGTGAAGGGGAGTACCAAGAGACCCAGTACTTC.

Comments on this clonotype: A much more abundant neighbour one base away suggests this may be a read error. It is likely a read error, because the conserved phenylalanine at the end of the CDR3 is missing. The chain is built from TRBV7-9 and TRBJ2-2; D not certain. Germline V gene sequence: CDR1 SEHNR, CDR2 FQNEAQ (reference sequence). The V end lost 2 bases, the J end lost 0 bases, and 7 bases lay between the germline ends. The length of the CDR3 is 15 residues. This CDR3 reads CASSLRGSNTGELFL. The CDR3 DNA reads as TGTGCCAGCAGCTTACGCGGATCGAACACCGGGGAGCTGTTTCTT.

The V gene is TRBV20-1, the J gene TRBJ1-1, with D maybe TRBD1 (5 bases). The CDR3 contains 13 residues. Between the trimmed V and J ends, which lost 0 bases and 7 bases, there was a span of 12 bases. CDR1 is DFQATT, CDR2 SNEGSKA, per germline (reference sequence). The CDR3 bases are TGCAGTGCTAGAGATCCCAGGAGGGGTGAAGCTTTCTTT. This sequence encodes CSARDPRRGEAFF.

This clonotype was detected only a few times. This sequence joins TRBV29-1 and TRBJ1-1, with unresolved D. Trimming cost V 8 bases and J 1 base, with 8 bases left between them. The CDR3 has 11 amino acids. From germline, CDR1 is SQVTM and CDR2 ANQGSEA. CDR3 loop: CSLTQNTEAFF. The DNA for the CDR3 is TGCAGCCTGACACAGAACACTGAAGCTTTCTTT.

This clonotype was counted ten times or more. The CDR3 DNA reads TGTGCCAGTAGAGACAGGGGTGGTCAGCCCCAGCATTTT. Amino acids: CASRDRGGQPQHF. This chain links TRBV19 with TRBJ1-5; TRBD1 matches 8 bases. The V gene's germline CDR1 is LNHDA and CDR2 SQIVND (reference sequence). The CDR3 is 13 residues long. V shed 6 bases, J shed 6 bases, and the junction held 4 bases outside the gene matches.

On this clonotype itself: The junction departs from germline at one end; a sequencing error may be responsible. The chain employs TRBV7-9 and TRBJ2-7; the D gene is possibly TRBD2 (6 bases). Germline V gives CDR1 SEHNR, CDR2 FQNEAQ (reference sequence). The CDR3 runs 16 residues. CDR3 nucleotide sequence: TGCGCCAGCAGCCGGTGGGACTCCGGGACGGCCAACGAGCAGTACTTC. This codes for CASSRWDSGTANEQYF.

The rearrangement uses TRBV9 and TRBJ1-5, with a tentative D call TRBD1 (6 bases). The CDR3 has 17 residues. V was cut by 4 bases and J by 7 bases, with 24 bases left in between. In germline, CDR1 is SGDLS, CDR2 YYNGEE. The CDR3, as DNA: TGTGCCAGCAGCTTAGCGTCTAGCGGGGGGGCTGGGCAGCCCCAGCATTTT. Translating gives CASSLASSGGAGQPQHF.

Concerning this clonotype itself: One end of the junction does not line up with germline, which may come from a read error. J is TRBJ2-5 and V is TRBV20-1; D possibly corresponds to TRBD2 (6 bases). The germline V gene encodes CDR1 DFQATT and CDR2 SNEGSKA (reference sequence). CDR3 length: 15 amino acids. CDR3 in amino acids: CSARFWGEKQETRYF. In DNA, the CDR3 is TGCAGTGCTAGATTTTGGGGGGAGAAGCAAGAGACCCGGTACTTC.

This clonotype was recorded at least ten times. This rearrangement joins TRBV15 to TRBJ2-7; TRBD2 matches 8 bases. Losses at the gene ends were 4 bases for V and 3 bases for J; bases not matched to a gene: 11. The CDR3 contains 16 residues. CDR1 LNHNV and CDR2 YYDKDF come from the germline V gene (reference sequence). The CDR3 region is CATSITRGLAFYEQYF. For the CDR3, the DNA is TGTGCCACCAGCATTACCAGAGGACTAGCATTCTACGAGCAGTACTTC.

The genes are TRBV7-2 and TRBJ2-7; 8 bases line up with TRBD2. Trimming took 3 bases from V and 0 from J; bases not matched to a gene: 7. CDR1 and CDR2 from the germline V gene are SGHTA and FQGNSA. The CDR3 runs to 16 residues. The CDR3: CASSFSGGSFSYEQYF. CDR3 nucleotides: TGTGCCAGCAGCTTTTCGGGAGGGTCCTTCTCCTACGAGCAGTACTTC.

This rearrangement joins TRBV6-5 to TRBJ2-7, with D maybe TRBD2 (6 bases). The germline V and J ends were trimmed by 5 bases and 6 bases, with 14 bases remaining between them. The length of the CDR3 is 13 residues. Looked up from germline, CDR1 is MNHEY and CDR2 is SVGAGI. CDR3 sequence (DNA): TGTGCCAGCAGTGGACTCGGGGGAGCCGAGCAGTACTTC. It specifies CASSGLGGAEQYF.

This clonotype came up many times. The chain combines TRBV7-9 with TRBJ2-7; D call uncertain. This CDR3 has 16 amino acids. Germline-derived CDR1 and CDR2 are SEHNR and FQNEAQ (reference sequence). The V gene lost 5 bases and the J gene lost 0 bases, with 17 bases spanning the gap. The chain's CDR3 is CASSNARTLSSYEQYF. The CDR3, as DNA: TGTGCCAGCAGCAACGCACGGACCCTAAGCTCCTACGAGCAGTACTTC.

This clonotype was counted at least ten times. The chain recombines TRBV5-5 with TRBJ1-5, with a possible D match to TRBD1 (6 bases). From germline, CDR1 is SGHKS and CDR2 YYEKEE (reference sequence). Trimming cost V 5 bases and J 5 bases, with 17 bases left between them. CDR3 length: 15 residues. CDR3 loop: CASRRTLDSYQPQHF. In DNA, the CDR3 is TGTGCCAGCAGACGGACCTTGGACAGCTATCAGCCCCAGCATTTT.